The sequence of this TCR beta chain was determined in a study of blood T cell repertoires in COVID-19. The data were produced by immunoSEQ multiplex PCR, yet TCRdb's version contains in-frame clones alone and is incomplete. Among more than 90,000 clones listed, about four fifths were seen once. Germline V lookup: CDR1 SNHLY, CDR2 FYNNEI. CDR3 length equals 13 residues. V was trimmed by 7 bases and J by 4 bases, leaving 12 bases between them. The receptor was isolated from a human donor in a cohort sampled during active COVID-19. The chain couples TRBV2 to TRBJ2-3, with D uncertain. The sequenced material came from peripheral blood. The CDR3 DNA follows: TGTGCCAGCACCCTTAGTTTCGCAGATACGCAGTATTTT. Translated, it gives CASTLSFADTQYF.